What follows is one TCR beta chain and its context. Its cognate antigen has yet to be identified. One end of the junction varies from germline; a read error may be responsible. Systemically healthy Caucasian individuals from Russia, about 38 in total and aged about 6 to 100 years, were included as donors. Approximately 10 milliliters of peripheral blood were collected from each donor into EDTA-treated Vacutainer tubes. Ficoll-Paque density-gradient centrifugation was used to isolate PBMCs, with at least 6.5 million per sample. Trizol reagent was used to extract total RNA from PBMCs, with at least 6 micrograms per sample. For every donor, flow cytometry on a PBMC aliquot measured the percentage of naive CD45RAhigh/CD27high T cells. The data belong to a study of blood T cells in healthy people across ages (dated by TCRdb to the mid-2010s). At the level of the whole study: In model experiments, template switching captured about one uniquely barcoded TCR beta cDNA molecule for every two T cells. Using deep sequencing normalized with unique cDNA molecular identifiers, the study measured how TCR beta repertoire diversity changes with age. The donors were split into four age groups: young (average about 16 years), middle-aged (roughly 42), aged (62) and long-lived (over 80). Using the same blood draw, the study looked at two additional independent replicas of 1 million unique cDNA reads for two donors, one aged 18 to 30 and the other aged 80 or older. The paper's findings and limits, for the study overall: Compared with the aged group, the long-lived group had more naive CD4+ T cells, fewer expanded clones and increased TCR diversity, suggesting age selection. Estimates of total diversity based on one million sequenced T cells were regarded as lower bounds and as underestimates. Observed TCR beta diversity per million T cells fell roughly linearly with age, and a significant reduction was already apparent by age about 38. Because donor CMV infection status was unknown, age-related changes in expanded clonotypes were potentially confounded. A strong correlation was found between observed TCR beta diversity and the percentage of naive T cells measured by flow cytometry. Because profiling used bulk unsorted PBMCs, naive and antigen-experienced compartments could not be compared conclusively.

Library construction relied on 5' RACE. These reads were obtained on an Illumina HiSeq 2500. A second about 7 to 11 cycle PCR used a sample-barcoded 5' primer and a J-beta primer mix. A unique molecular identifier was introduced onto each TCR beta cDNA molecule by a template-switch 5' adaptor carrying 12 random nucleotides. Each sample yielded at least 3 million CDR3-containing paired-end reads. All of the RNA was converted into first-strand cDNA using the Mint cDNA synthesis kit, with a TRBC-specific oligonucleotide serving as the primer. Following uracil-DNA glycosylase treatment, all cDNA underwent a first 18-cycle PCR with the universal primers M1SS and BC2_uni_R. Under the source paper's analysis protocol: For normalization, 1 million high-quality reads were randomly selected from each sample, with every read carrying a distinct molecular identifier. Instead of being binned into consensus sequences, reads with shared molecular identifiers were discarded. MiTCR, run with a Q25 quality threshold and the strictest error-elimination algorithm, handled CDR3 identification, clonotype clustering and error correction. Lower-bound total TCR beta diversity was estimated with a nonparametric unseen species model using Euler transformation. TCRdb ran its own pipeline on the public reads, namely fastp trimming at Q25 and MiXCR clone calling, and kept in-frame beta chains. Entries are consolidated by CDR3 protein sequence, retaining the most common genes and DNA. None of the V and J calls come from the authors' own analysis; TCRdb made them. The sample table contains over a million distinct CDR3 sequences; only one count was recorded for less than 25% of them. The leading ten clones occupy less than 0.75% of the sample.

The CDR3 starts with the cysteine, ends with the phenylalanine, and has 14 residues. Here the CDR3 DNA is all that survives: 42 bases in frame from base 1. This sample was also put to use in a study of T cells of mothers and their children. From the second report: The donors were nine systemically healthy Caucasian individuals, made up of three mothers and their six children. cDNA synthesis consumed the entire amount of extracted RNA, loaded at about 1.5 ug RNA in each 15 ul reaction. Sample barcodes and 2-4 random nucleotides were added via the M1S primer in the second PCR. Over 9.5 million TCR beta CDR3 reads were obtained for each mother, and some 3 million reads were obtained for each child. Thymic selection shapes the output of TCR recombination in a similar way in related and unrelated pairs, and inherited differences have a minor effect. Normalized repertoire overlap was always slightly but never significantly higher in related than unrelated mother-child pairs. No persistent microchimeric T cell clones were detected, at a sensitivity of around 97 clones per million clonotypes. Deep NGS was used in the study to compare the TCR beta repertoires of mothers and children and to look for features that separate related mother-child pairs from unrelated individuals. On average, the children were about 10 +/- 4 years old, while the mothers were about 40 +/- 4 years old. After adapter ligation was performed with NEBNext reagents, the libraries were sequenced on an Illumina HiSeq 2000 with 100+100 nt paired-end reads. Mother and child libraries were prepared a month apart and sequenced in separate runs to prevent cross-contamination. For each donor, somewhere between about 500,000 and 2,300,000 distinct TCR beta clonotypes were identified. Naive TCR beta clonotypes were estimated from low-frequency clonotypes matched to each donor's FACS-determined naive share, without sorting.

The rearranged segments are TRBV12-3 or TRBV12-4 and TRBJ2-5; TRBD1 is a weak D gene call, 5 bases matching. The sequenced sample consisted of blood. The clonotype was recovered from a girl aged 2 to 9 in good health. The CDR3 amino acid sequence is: CASSLGLPQEAQYF. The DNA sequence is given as TGTGCCAGCAGTTTGGGGCTACCCCAAGAGGCCCAGTACTTC.